This T cell receptor beta chain stems from a study of blood T cell repertoires in COVID-19. The wider study: COVID-19 samples, acute and convalescent, were from the United States, Italy and Spain. T cells, B-cell-depleted T cells, or PBMCs supplied cDNA or gDNA.

Under the authors' procedure: Reference gene primer amplification gave estimated nucleated cell counts. Measured with immunoSEQ multiplex PCR; TCRdb has only the in-frame clones, and not every one. D and trimming come from the DNA, and the V and J calls and clone size come from that table. The sample has around 100,000 clones; about nine tenths are singletons. CDR3 length: 15 amino acids. CDR1 and CDR2 from the germline V gene are MDHEN and SYDVKM. J lost 5 bases, V lost 6 bases, and 9 bases had no gene match. The clonotype was recovered from a middle-aged man with acute or convalescent COVID-19. The chain joins TRBV28 to TRBJ1-5; 8 bases fit TRBD1. The sequenced material came from peripheral blood. This CDR3 reads CASSPRGQGYQPQHF. CDR3 nucleotide sequence: TGTGCCAGCAGCCCCCGTGGACAGGGTTATCAGCCCCAGCATTTT.